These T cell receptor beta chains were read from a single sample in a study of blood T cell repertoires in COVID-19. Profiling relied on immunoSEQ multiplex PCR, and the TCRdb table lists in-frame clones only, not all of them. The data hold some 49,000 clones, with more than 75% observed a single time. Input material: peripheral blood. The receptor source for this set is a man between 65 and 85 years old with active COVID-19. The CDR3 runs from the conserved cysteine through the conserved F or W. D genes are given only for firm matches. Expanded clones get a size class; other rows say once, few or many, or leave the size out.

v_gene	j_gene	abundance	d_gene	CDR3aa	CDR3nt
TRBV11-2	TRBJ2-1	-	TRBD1	CASSLTGARLEQFF	TGTGCCAGCAGCTTAACAGGGGCGCGCTTGGAGCAGTTCTTC
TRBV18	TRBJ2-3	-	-	CASSPPAPSDTQYF	TGTGCCAGCTCACCGCCCGCGCCCTCGGATACGCAGTATTTT
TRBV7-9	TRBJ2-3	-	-	CASSPQTGHRTDTQYF	TGTGCCAGCAGCCCACAGACAGGACACCGCACAGATACGCAGTATTTT
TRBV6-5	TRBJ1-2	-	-	CASTQGFFYGYTF	TGTGCCAGCACCCAGGGCTTCTTCTATGGCTACACCTTC
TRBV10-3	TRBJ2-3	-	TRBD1	CAISRDSWETDTQYF	TGTGCCATCAGTCGGGACAGCTGGGAAACAGATACGCAGTATTTT
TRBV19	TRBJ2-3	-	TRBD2	CASTKAGGASTDTQYF	TGTGCCAGTACTAAAGCGGGAGGCGCTTCCACAGATACGCAGTATTTT
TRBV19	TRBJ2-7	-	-	CASSGEIRHEQYF	TGTGCCAGCTCAGGGGAAATACGTCACGAGCAGTACTTC
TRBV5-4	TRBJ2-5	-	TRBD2	CASSPSGGAGMETQYF	TGTGCCAGCAGCCCTTCCGGGGGGGCCGGTATGGAGACCCAGTACTTC
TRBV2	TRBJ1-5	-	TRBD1	CASSRLTGDNQPQHF	TGTGCCAGCAGTAGGCTAACAGGGGATAATCAGCCCCAGCATTTT
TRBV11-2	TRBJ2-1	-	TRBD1	CASSSRGTGYNEQFF	TGTGCCAGCAGCTCCCGCGGGACAGGGTACAATGAGCAGTTCTTC
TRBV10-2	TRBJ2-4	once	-	CASRTPLNIQYF	TGCGCCAGCAGGACACCGCTAAACATTCAGTACTTC
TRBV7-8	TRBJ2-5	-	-	CASSLGQGKETQYF	TGTGCCAGCAGCTTAGGGCAGGGCAAAGAGACCCAGTACTTC
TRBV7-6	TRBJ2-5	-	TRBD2	CASSWVAGRQETQYF	TGTGCCAGCAGCTGGGTAGCGGGGAGACAAGAGACCCAGTACTTC
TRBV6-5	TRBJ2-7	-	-	CASSYDQGYEQYF	TGTGCCAGCAGTTATGATCAGGGTTACGAGCAGTACTTC
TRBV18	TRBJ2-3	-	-	CASSLTPGDTQYF	TGTGCCAGCTCACTAACCCCCGGGGATACGCAGTATTTT
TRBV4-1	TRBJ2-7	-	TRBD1	CASSLRQGLYEQYF	TGCGCCAGCAGCCTGAGACAGGGCCTCTACGAGCAGTACTTC
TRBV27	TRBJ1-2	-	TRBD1	CASSPNRGRNYGYTF	TGTGCCAGCAGTCCTAACAGGGGGCGAAACTATGGCTACACCTTC
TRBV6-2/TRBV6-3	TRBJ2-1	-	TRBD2	CASSYLGGSFYEQFF	TGTGCCAGCAGTTACTTGGGCGGGAGTTTCTATGAGCAGTTCTTC
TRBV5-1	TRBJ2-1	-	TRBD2	CASRTSGSNHEQFF	TGCGCCAGCAGGACTAGCGGGAGTAATCATGAGCAGTTCTTC
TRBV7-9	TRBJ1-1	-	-	CASRRGITEAFF	TGTGCCAGCAGAAGAGGGATCACTGAAGCTTTCTTT
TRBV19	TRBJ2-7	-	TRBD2	CASSMGTSGLLGEQYF	TGTGCCAGTAGTATGGGGACTAGCGGCCTGTTGGGGGAGCAGTACTTC
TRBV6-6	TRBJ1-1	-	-	CASSRGGTEAFF	TGTGCCAGCAGTAGGGGTGGGACTGAAGCTTTCTTT
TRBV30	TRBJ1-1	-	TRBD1	CAWSERGHGTEAFF	TGTGCCTGGAGTGAAAGGGGGCATGGCACTGAAGCTTTCTTT
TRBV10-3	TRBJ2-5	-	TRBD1	CAISEKGQGETQYF	TGTGCCATCAGTGAGAAGGGACAGGGGGAGACCCAGTACTTC
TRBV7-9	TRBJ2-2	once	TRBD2	CASSLGSGGNTGELFF	TGTGCCAGCAGCTTAGGAAGCGGGGGGAACACCGGGGAGCTGTTTTTT
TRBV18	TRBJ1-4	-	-	CASSPLSGVEKLFF	TGTGCCAGCTCACCACTTTCTGGAGTAGAAAAACTGTTTTTT
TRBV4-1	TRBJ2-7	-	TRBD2	CASSQEGGWAREQYF	TGCGCCAGCAGCCAAGAGGGGGGGTGGGCCCGCGAGCAGTACTTC
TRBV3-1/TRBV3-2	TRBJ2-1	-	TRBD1	CASSQDDRGGNEQFF	TGTGCCAGCAGCCAAGACGACAGGGGAGGCAATGAGCAGTTCTTC
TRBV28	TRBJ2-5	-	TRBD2	CASSPLGLAGDVQETQYF	TGTGCCAGCAGTCCCCTAGGACTAGCGGGAGACGTCCAAGAGACCCAGTACTTC
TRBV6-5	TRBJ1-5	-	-	CASTQGNQPQHF	TGTGCCAGCACCCAGGGGAATCAGCCCCAGCATTTT
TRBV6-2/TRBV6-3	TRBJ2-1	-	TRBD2	CASSYRVLRGGLPNEQFF	TGTGCCAGCAGTTACCGGGTTTTGCGGGGGGGCCTACCCAATGAGCAGTTCTTC
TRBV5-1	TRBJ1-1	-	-	CASSFGPGTYTEAFF	TGCGCCAGCAGCTTTGGCCCGGGAACTTACACTGAAGCTTTCTTT
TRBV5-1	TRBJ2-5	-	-	CASSLTSLETQYF	TGCGCCAGCAGCTTGACTAGTTTGGAGACCCAGTACTTC
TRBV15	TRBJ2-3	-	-	CATSRDRQYTQYF	TGTGCCACCAGCAGAGATCGACAGTATACGCAGTATTTT
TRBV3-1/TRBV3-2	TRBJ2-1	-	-	CASSQDLGLRRERNEQFF	TGTGCCAGCAGCCAAGATTTGGGTCTGAGGAGGGAGAGGAATGAGCAGTTCTTC
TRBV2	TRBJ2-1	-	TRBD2	CASSEYGGRAYNEQFF	TGTGCCAGCAGTGAATACGGCGGGAGGGCCTACAATGAGCAGTTCTTC
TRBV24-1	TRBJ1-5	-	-	CATRERAGQPQHF	TGTGCCACCAGGGAAAGAGCGGGTCAGCCCCAGCATTTT
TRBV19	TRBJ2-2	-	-	CASSIAGRTGELFF	TGTGCCAGTAGTATAGCGGGTCGGACCGGGGAGCTGTTTTTT
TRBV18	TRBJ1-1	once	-	CASSPLPRDTEAFF	TGTGCCAGCTCACCGTTACCCCGGGACACTGAAGCTTTCTTT
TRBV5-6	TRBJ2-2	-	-	CASSSTGNTGELFF	TGTGCCAGCAGCAGCACAGGTAACACCGGGGAGCTGTTTTTT
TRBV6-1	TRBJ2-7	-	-	CASSEARLDRSGLSYEQYF	TGTGCCAGCAGTGAGGCACGACTTGACAGGTCAGGACTCTCCTACGAGCAGTACTTC
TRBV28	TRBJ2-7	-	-	CASSLGGRPYEQYF	TGTGCCAGCAGTTTAGGGGGCCGACCTTACGAGCAGTACTTC
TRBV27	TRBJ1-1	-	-	CATTGEAFF	TGTGCCACGACAGGTGAAGCTTTCTTT
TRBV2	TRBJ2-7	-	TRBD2	CASSEGLAGGPSGEQYF	TGTGCCAGCAGTGAGGGACTAGCGGGAGGGCCGTCTGGCGAGCAGTACTTC
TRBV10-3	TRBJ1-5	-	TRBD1	CAISDDRGFKPQHF	TGTGCCATCAGTGACGACAGGGGGTTTAAGCCCCAGCATTTT
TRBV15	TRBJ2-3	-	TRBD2	CATSRIIAGARDTQYF	TGTGCCACCAGCAGAATTATCGCGGGAGCCCGAGATACGCAGTATTTT
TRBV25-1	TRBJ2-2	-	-	CASSELGGPFTGELFF	TGTGCCAGCAGTGAATTGGGGGGGCCTTTCACCGGGGAGCTGTTTTTT
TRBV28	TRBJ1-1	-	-	CASSYQIDRSRTEAFF	TGTGCCAGCAGTTACCAGATAGACCGATCCAGGACTGAAGCTTTCTTT
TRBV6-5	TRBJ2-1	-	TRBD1	CASSLTGRSRNEQFF	TGTGCCAGCAGTTTGACAGGGAGAAGTCGGAATGAGCAGTTCTTC
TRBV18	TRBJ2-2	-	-	CASSPTNGHRGELFF	TGTGCCAGCTCACCAACTAATGGACACCGCGGGGAGCTGTTTTTT
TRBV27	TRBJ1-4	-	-	CASTQLRGNEKLFF	TGTGCCAGCACCCAGCTTCGAGGCAATGAAAAACTGTTTTTT
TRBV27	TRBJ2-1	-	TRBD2	CASSLTGGDNEQFF	TGTGCCAGCAGTTTAACCGGGGGGGACAATGAGCAGTTCTTC
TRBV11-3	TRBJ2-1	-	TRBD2	CASSRGGAYNEQFF	TGTGCCAGCAGCCGCGGGGGGGCCTACAATGAGCAGTTCTTC